These T cell receptor beta chains were read from a single sample in a study of blood T cell repertoires in COVID-19. Data came from immunoSEQ multiplex PCR; TCRdb stores just in-frame clones and leaves some out. This table holds 150,000 to 200,000 clones, roughly 90% found once. Sequenced input: peripheral blood. The receptors were sampled from a man aged 65 to 79 with active or convalescent COVID-19. Each CDR3 is given with its conserved first and last residue. A D gene is named only where the DNA matches it firmly. The size field is filled for only some rows; it gives once, few, many or a size class.

clone_size | d_call | j_call | v_call | cdr3_aa | cdr3_nt
. | TRBD2 | TRBJ2-1 | TRBV4-1 | CASSQDLALAGENEQFF | TGCGCCAGCAGCCAAGATCTCGCCCTAGCGGGAGAAAATGAGCAGTTCTTC
. | . | TRBJ2-2 | TRBV9 | CASSPQGGDTGELFF | TGTGCCAGCAGCCCACAAGGAGGGGACACCGGGGAGCTGTTTTTT
few | TRBD2 | TRBJ2-1 | TRBV30 | CAWSSGITYNEQFF | TGTGCCTGGTCTAGCGGGATAACCTACAATGAGCAGTTCTTC
. | TRBD1 | TRBJ2-7 | TRBV15 | CATSRDQGDEQYF | TGTGCCACCAGCAGAGATCAGGGGGACGAGCAGTACTTC
. | TRBD2 | TRBJ2-1 | TRBV9 | CASSVISGIGAEQFF | TGTGCCAGCAGCGTAATTAGCGGGATAGGAGCTGAGCAGTTCTTC
many | . | TRBJ1-6 | TRBV10-3 | CAISESPQDNSPLHF | TGTGCCATCAGTGAGTCTCCACAGGATAATTCACCCCTCCACTTT
. | . | TRBJ1-5 | TRBV10-2 | CASRGHRNQPQHF | TGCGCCAGCAGAGGACACCGCAATCAGCCCCAGCATTTT
. | TRBD2 | TRBJ2-3 | TRBV6-9 | CASSYSTSGSGTDTQYF | TGTGCCAGCAGTTATTCGACTAGCGGGAGCGGCACAGATACGCAGTATTTT
. | . | TRBJ1-5 | TRBV12-3/TRBV12-4 | CASSPGAHQPQHF | TGTGCCAGCAGTCCAGGGGCCCATCAGCCCCAGCATTTT
. | . | TRBJ1-5 | TRBV2 | CASSDGGAGQPQHF | TGTGCCAGCAGTGATGGTGGGGCCGGGCAGCCCCAGCATTTT
. | TRBD1 | TRBJ1-4 | TRBV19 | CASSPRQGNEKLFF | TGTGCCAGTAGTCCCCGACAGGGGAATGAAAAACTGTTTTTT
. | TRBD1 | TRBJ2-1 | TRBV5-4 | CASSSRGHTYNEQFF | TGTGCCAGCAGCTCGAGGGGGCACACCTACAATGAGCAGTTCTTC
. | TRBD1 | TRBJ1-1 | TRBV7-9 | CASSLDRARGTEAFF | TGTGCCAGCAGCTTGGACAGGGCCCGGGGCACTGAAGCTTTCTTT
. | . | TRBJ2-1 | TRBV7-6 | CASSSRLANEQFF | TGTGCCAGCAGCTCTAGACTGGCAAATGAGCAGTTCTTC
. | . | TRBJ2-2 | TRBV9 | CASSVAGGAGELFF | TGTGCCAGCAGCGTAGCAGGAGGGGCCGGGGAGCTGTTTTTT
. | TRBD2 | TRBJ2-1 | TRBV4-3 | CASSEREGSYNEQFF | TGCGCCAGCAGCGAGCGGGAGGGGTCCTACAATGAGCAGTTCTTC
. | . | TRBJ2-7 | TRBV10-2 | CASSESAGMSYEQYF | TGCGCCAGCAGTGAGTCGGCAGGGATGTCCTACGAGCAGTACTTC
. | . | TRBJ1-3 | TRBV7-8 | CASSAYRVRAGNTIYF | TGTGCCAGCAGCGCCTACAGGGTGCGGGCTGGAAACACCATATATTTT
few | TRBD1 | TRBJ1-4 | TRBV3-1/TRBV3-2 | CASRDRVLDEKLFF | TGTGCCAGCAGGGACAGGGTTTTGGACGAAAAACTGTTTTTT
. | . | TRBJ2-7 | TRBV15 | CATSRERPLQPSPYEQYF | TGTGCCACCAGCAGAGAACGTCCCTTACAGCCGTCCCCCTACGAGCAGTACTTC
. | . | TRBJ1-1 | TRBV5-1 | CASSLSRGGALSGTEAFF | TGCGCCAGCAGCCTCTCACGGGGAGGTGCGTTATCGGGCACTGAAGCTTTCTTT
. | TRBD1 | TRBJ1-1 | TRBV5-1 | CASSEQGARTEAFF | TGCGCCAGCAGCGAACAGGGGGCGAGAACTGAAGCTTTCTTT
. | TRBD1 | TRBJ1-2 | TRBV3-1/TRBV3-2 | CASSDRGYYGYTF | TGTGCCAGCAGCGACAGGGGTTACTATGGCTACACCTTC
. | TRBD1 | TRBJ1-1 | TRBV18 | CASSPPDRPNTEAFF | TGTGCCAGCTCACCACCGGACAGGCCGAACACTGAAGCTTTCTTT
. | . | TRBJ1-1 | TRBV6-5 | CASRSTEAFF | TGTGCCAGCCGGAGCACTGAAGCTTTCTTT
. | . | TRBJ1-4 | TRBV27 | CASSWVIAGAREKLFF | TGTGCCAGCAGTTGGGTTATAGCGGGGGCGCGAGAAAAACTGTTTTTT
. | . | TRBJ2-2 | TRBV4-1 | CASSQGQNTGELFF | TGCGCCAGCAGCCAAGGGCAAAACACCGGGGAGCTGTTTTTT
. | TRBD1 | TRBJ1-1 | TRBV5-4 | CASSLDRGGTEAFF | TGTGCCAGCAGCTTGGACAGGGGGGGCACTGAAGCTTTCTTT
. | TRBD1 | TRBJ2-3 | TRBV7-2 | CASSLSATGAPDTQYF | TGTGCCAGCAGCTTATCAGCGACAGGGGCTCCAGATACGCAGTATTTT
. | TRBD1 | TRBJ1-3 | TRBV3-1/TRBV3-2 | CASSRRGLGGNTIYF | TGTGCCAGCAGCAGGAGGGGGCTCGGTGGAAACACCATATATTTT
. | . | TRBJ2-7 | TRBV11-2 | CASSSDQGSEQYF | TGTGCCAGCAGCTCTGATCAGGGTAGCGAGCAGTACTTC
. | . | TRBJ1-1 | TRBV4-3 | CASSQDRSFGEAFF | TGCGCCAGCAGCCAAGATCGCAGCTTCGGGGAAGCTTTCTTT
. | . | TRBJ1-2 | TRBV12-3/TRBV12-4 | CASRTGNNYGYTF | TGTGCCAGCAGGACAGGCAATAACTATGGCTACACCTTC
. | TRBD1 | TRBJ2-2 | TRBV7-2 | CASRLGTVFTGELFF | TGTGCCAGCAGGTTGGGGACAGTATTCACCGGGGAGCTGTTTTTT
. | . | TRBJ1-1 | TRBV5-1 | CASSSDGWDTEAFF | TGCGCCAGCAGCTCCGACGGGTGGGACACTGAAGCTTTCTTT
. | . | TRBJ1-1 | TRBV19 | CAARGGDFLTEAFF | TGTGCCGCCCGGGGGGGGGACTTTTTGACTGAAGCTTTCTTT
. | . | TRBJ2-1 | TRBV27 | CASSQQVYNEQFF | TGTGCCAGCAGTCAACAGGTTTACAATGAGCAGTTCTTC
. | . | TRBJ1-1 | TRBV7-8 | CASSLVAGNLNTEAFF | TGTGCCAGCAGCTTAGTGGCAGGAAATTTGAACACTGAAGCTTTCTTT
. | TRBD2 | TRBJ2-1 | TRBV4-1 | CASSQDRTSGRVEFF | TGCGCCAGCAGCCAAGATAGGACTAGCGGGAGGGTTGAGTTCTTC
. | . | TRBJ2-2 | TRBV5-8 | CASSDERANTGELFF | TGTGCCAGCAGCGATGAAAGAGCGAACACCGGGGAGCTGTTTTTT
. | TRBD2 | TRBJ2-7 | TRBV7-9 | CASNPGLGNYEQYF | TGTGCCAGCAACCCCGGACTAGGGAATTACGAGCAGTACTTC
few | . | TRBJ2-1 | TRBV9 | CASSVADGQWRYNEQFF | TGTGCCAGCAGCGTAGCCGACGGACAGTGGCGATACAATGAGCAGTTCTTC
. | . | TRBJ2-3 | TRBV11-2 | CASSLDPGDHTQYF | TGTGCCAGCAGCTTAGATCCGGGGGATCACACGCAGTATTTT
. | . | TRBJ1-6 | TRBV19 | CASSIRGQGAGNSPLHF | TGTGCCAGTAGTATACGTGGGCAGGGCGCGGGAAATTCACCCCTCCACTTT